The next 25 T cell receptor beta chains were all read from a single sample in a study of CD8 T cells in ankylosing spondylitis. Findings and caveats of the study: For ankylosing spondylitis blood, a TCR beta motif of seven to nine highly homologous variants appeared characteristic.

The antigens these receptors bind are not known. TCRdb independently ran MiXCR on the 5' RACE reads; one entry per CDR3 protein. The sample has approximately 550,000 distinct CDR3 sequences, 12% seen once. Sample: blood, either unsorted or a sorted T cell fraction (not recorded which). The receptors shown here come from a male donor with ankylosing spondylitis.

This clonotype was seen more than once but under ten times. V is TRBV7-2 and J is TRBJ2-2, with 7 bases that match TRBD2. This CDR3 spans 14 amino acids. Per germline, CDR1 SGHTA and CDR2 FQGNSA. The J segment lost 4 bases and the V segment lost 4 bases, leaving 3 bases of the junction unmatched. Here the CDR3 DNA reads TGTGCCAGCAGCTGGGGGGGGAGCACCGGGGAGCTGTTTTTT. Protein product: CASSWGGSTGELFF.

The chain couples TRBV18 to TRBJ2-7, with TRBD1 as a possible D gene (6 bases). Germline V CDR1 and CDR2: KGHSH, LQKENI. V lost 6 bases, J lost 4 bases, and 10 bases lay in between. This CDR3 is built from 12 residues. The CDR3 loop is CASSDQGYEQYV. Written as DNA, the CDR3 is TGTGCCAGCTCCGACCAGGGGTACGAGCAGTACGTC.

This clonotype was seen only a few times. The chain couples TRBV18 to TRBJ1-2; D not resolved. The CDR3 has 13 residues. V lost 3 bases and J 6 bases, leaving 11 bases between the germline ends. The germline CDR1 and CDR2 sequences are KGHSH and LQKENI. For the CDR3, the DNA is TGTGCCAGCTCACCTGGCCAGTATGATGGCTACACCTTC. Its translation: CASSPGQYDGYTF.

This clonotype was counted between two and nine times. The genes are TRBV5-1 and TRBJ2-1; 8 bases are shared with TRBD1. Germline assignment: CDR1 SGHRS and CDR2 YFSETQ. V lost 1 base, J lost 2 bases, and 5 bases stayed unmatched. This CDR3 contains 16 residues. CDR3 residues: CASSLSGQGPYNEQFF. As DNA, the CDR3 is TGCGCCAGCAGCTTGTCCGGACAGGGACCCTACAATGAGCAGTTCTTC.

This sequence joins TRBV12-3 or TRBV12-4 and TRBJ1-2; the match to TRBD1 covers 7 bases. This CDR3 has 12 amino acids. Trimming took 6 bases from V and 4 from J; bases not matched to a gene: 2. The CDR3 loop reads CASRGDSYGYTF. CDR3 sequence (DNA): TGTGCCAGCAGGGGGGACAGCTATGGCTACACCTTC.

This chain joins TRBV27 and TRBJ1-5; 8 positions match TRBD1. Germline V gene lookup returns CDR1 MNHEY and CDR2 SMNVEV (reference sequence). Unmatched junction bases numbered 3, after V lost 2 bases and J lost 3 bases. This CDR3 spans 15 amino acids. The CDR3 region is CASSLRGQANQPQHF. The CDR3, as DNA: TGTGCCAGCAGTTTAAGGGGACAGGCCAATCAGCCCCAGCATTTT.

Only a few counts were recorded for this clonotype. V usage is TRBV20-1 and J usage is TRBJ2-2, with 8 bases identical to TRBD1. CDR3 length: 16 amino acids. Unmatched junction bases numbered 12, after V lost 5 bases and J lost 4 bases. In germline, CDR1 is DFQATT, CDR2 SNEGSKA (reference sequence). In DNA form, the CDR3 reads TGCAGTGCTTTCTCCCGACAGGGGAGGACCACCGGGGAGCTGTTTTTT. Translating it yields CSAFSRQGRTTGELFF.

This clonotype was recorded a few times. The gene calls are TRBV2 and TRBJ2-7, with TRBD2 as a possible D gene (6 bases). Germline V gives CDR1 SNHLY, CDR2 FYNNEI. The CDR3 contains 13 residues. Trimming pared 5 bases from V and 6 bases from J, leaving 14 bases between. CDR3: CASSRDFSSEQYV. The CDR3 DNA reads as TGTGCCAGCAGTAGGGACTTCTCTTCCGAGCAGTACGTC.

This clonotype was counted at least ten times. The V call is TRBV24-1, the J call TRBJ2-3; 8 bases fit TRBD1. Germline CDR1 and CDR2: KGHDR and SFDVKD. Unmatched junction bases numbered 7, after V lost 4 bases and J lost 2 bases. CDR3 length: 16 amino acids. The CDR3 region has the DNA TGTGCCACCAGTGAGGCCGACAGGGGAGACACAGATACGCAGTATTTT. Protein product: CATSEADRGDTDTQYF.

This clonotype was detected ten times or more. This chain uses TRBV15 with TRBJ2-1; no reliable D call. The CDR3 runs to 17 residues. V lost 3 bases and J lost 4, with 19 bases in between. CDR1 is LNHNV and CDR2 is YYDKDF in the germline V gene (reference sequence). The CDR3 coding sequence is TGTGCCACCAGCAGGGAGAGATTGCTTGCGGAGTACAATGAGCAGTTCTTC. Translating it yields CATSRERLLAEYNEQFF.

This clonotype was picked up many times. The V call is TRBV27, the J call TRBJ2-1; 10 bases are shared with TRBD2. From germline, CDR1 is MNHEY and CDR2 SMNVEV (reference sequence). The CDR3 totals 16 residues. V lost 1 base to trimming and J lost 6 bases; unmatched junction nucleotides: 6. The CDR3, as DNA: TGTGCCAGCAGTTTATTAGGGCTAGCGGGGGTCAATGAGCAGTTCTTC. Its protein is CASSLLGLAGVNEQFF.

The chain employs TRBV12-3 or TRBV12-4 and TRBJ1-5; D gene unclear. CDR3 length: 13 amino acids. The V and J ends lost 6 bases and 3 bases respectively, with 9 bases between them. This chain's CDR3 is CASRSWDNQPQHF. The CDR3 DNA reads TGTGCCAGCAGGAGTTGGGACAATCAGCCCCAGCATTTT.

The CDR3 coding sequence is TGTGCCAGCAGCTTAGGCGGGACTAGCGGGCACAATGAGCAGTTCTTC. The encoded protein is CASSLGGTSGHNEQFF. The genes are TRBV11-2 and TRBJ2-1; 12 bases line up with TRBD2. This CDR3 spans 16 amino acids. Unmatched junction bases numbered 3, after V lost 1 base and J lost 5 bases. CDR1 and CDR2 (germline): SGHAT, FQNNGV.

CDR3 sequence: CASSSPTGGVWGETQYF. The DNA of the CDR3 is TGTGCCAGCAGCTCCCCGACAGGGGGCGTTTGGGGAGAGACCCAGTACTTC. The J gene is TRBJ2-5, the V gene TRBV12-3 or TRBV12-4; 10 nucleotides agree with TRBD1. Losses at the gene ends were 6 bases for V and 4 bases for J; bases not matched to a gene: 14. This CDR3 has 17 residues.

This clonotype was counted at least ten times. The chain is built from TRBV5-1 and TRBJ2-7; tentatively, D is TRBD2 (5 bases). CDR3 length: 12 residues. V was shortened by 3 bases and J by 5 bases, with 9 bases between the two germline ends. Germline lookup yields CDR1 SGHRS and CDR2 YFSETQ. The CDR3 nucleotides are TGCGCCAGCAGCTATGGACTCCACGAGCAGTACTTC. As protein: CASSYGLHEQYF. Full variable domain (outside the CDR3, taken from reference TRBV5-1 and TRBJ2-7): KAGVTQTPRYLIKTRGQQVTLSCSPISGHRSVSWYQQTPGQGLQFLFEYFSETQRNKGNFPGRFSGRQFSNSRSEMNVSTLELGDSALYLCASSYGLHEQYFGPGTRLTVT.

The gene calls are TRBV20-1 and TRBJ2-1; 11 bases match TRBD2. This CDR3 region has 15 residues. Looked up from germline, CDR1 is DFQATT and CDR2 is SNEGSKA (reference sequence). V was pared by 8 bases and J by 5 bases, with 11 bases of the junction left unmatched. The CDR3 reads CSITPGLAAHNEQFF. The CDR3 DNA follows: TGCAGTATCACTCCGGGACTAGCGGCACACAATGAGCAGTTCTTC.

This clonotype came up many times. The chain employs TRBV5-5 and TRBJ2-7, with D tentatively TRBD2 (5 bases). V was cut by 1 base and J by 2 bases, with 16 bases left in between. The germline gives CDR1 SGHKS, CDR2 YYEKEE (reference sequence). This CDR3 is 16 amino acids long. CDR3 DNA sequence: TGTGCCAGCAGCTTGACGGGTTATCCCGGGACCTACGAGCAGTACGTC. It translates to CASSLTGYPGTYEQYV.

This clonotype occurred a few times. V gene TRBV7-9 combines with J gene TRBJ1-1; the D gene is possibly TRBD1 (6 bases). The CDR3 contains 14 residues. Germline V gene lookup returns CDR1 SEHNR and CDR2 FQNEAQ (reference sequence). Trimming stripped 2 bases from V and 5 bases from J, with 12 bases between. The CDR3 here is CASSLLSGETEAFF. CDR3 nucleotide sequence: TGTGCCAGCAGCTTACTTTCAGGGGAGACTGAAGCTTTCTTT.

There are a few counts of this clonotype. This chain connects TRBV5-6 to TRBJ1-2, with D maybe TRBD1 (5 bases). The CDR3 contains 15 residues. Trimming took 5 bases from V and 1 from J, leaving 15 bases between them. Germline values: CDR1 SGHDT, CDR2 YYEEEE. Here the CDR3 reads CASRGRRALNYGYTF. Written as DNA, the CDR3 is TGTGCCAGCAGGGGCCGCAGGGCGCTTAACTATGGCTACACCTTC.

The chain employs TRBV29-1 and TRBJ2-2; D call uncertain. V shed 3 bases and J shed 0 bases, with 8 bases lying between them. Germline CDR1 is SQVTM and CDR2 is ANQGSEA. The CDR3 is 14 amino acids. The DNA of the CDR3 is TGCAGCGTTGACCCCCGGACGAACACCGGGGAGCTGTTTTTT. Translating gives CSVDPRTNTGELFF.

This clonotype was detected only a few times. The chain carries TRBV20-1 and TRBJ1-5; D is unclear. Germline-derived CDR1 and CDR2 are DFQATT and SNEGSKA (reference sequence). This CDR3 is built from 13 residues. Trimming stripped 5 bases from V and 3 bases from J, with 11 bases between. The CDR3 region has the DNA TGCAGTGCTCTCGACGGATACAATCAGCCCCAGCATTTT. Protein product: CSALDGYNQPQHF.

This chain's CDR3 is CASSPRGSGRNGEQFF. CDR3 sequence (DNA): TGCGCCAGCAGCCCCCGGGGTAGCGGGAGAAACGGTGAGCAGTTCTTC. The chain uses TRBV5-1 and TRBJ2-1; 9 positions agree with TRBD2. Germline V gives CDR1 SGHRS, CDR2 YFSETQ. With V trimmed by 4 bases and J by 9 bases, 14 bases remained unmatched. This CDR3 is 16 amino acids long.

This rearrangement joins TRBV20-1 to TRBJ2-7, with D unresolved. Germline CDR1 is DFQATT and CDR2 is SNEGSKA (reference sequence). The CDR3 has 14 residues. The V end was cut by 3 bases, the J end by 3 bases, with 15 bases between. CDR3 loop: CSARGYRLSYEQYF. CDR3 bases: TGCAGTGCTAGGGGGTACCGACTGAGCTACGAGCAGTACTTC.

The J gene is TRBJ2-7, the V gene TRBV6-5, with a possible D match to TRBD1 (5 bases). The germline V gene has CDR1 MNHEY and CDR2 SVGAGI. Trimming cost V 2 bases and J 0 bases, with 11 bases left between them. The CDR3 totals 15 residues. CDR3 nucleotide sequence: TGTGCCAGCAGTTACCCACGACAGAGCTCCTACGAGCAGTACTTC. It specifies CASSYPRQSSYEQYF.

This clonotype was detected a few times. This CDR3 reads CASSRRTGSTKLQWVEQFF. The CDR3 DNA reads TGTGCCAGCAGCCGAAGGACAGGCTCCACAAAACTACAATGGGTAGAGCAGTTCTTC. The chain employs TRBV11-1 and TRBJ2-1, with 7 bases lining up with TRBD1. The CDR3 sequence is 19 residues long. The V and J ends lost 5 bases and 10 bases, in that order; junction bases with no gene match: 26. Germline V gene sequence: CDR1 SGHAT, CDR2 FQDESV (reference sequence).